This T cell receptor beta chain originates from a study of PD-L1 blockade in urothelial cancer. Profiling relied on immunoSEQ multiplex PCR, and the TCRdb table lists in-frame clones only, not all of them. The table records about 84,000 clones, roughly nine tenths of them present only once. Germline CDR1 reads SGHKS; CDR2 reads YYEKEE (reference sequence). The CDR3 runs to 14 residues. The V end lost 4 bases, the J end lost 10 bases, and 15 bases lay between the germline ends. This clonotype was sampled from a man in his fifties or sixties with urothelial cancer. The chain has TRBV5-5 and TRBJ1-6; the D is unclear. Sequenced material: PBMCs, taken around atezolizumab (anti-PD-L1) treatment. DNA of the CDR3: TGTGCCAGCAGCCCTCACCAGGTAGTCTCACCCCTCCACTTT. It specifies CASSPHQVVSPLHF.